A selection of T cell receptor beta chains follows, all from one sample in a study of blood T cell repertoires in COVID-19. Method: immunoSEQ multiplex PCR; TCRdb's copy keeps in-frame clones and lacks some. The data show about 55,000 clones, 75% to 85% seen once. Material: peripheral blood. These receptors all stem from a human donor in a cohort sampled during active COVID-19. The CDR3 runs from the conserved cysteine through the conserved F or W. A D gene is named only where the DNA matches it firmly. Rows give clone size only sometimes, using once, few, many, or a class for an expanded clone.

v_gene,j_gene,d_gene,abundance,CDR3nt,CDR3aa
TRBV4-2,TRBJ2-7,TRBD2,NA,TGTGCCAGCAGCCAGCTAAGCGGGGGCTTCGGCGAGCAGTACTTC,CASSQLSGGFGEQYF
TRBV7-2,TRBJ1-2,TRBD1,NA,TGTGCCAGCAGCTTAGCTCGGACAGGGGGTAACACCTTC,CASSLARTGGNTF
TRBV6-2/TRBV6-3,TRBJ1-6,NA,NA,TGTGCCAGCAGTTCACCCCAGGACACGAGCTCCTATAATTCACCCCTCCACTTT,CASSSPQDTSSYNSPLHF
TRBV24-1,TRBJ1-1,TRBD1,few,TGTGCCACCAGTGACCCACGACAGGGGAACACTGAAGCTTTCTTT,CATSDPRQGNTEAFF
TRBV12-1,TRBJ2-5,NA,NA,TGTGCCAGCAGCCCCTACCTCGACAGGGACCAAGAGACCCAGTACTTC,CASSPYLDRDQETQYF
TRBV11-2,TRBJ2-7,NA,NA,TGTGCCAGCAATCTAGCCCCACAGGGCTACGAGCAGTACTTC,CASNLAPQGYEQYF
TRBV6-2/TRBV6-3,TRBJ1-5,NA,NA,TGTGCCAGCAGTTACCCAGGGCGCAGCAATCAGCCCCAGCATTTT,CASSYPGRSNQPQHF
TRBV27,TRBJ1-4,NA,few,TGTGCCAGCAGTTTATGGAGAGCAACTAATGAAAAACTGTTTTTT,CASSLWRATNEKLFF
TRBV11-3,TRBJ2-5,NA,NA,TGTGCCAGCAGCCGCCAAGGGGGAGGGGGAGAGACCCAGTACTTC,CASSRQGGGGETQYF
TRBV5-1,TRBJ2-3,TRBD1,NA,TGCGCCAGCAGCTCGACAGGGGGATACACAGATACGCAGTATTTT,CASSSTGGYTDTQYF
TRBV6-1,TRBJ2-3,TRBD2,NA,TGTGCCAGCAGTGAAAGGACGGGAGGGGCGGGGGCGCAGTATTTT,CASSERTGGAGAQYF
TRBV14,TRBJ1-2,NA,NA,TGTGCCAGCAGTCAGCGTTATTATGGCTACACCTTC,CASSQRYYGYTF
TRBV6-6,TRBJ2-7,TRBD1,few,TGTGCCAGCAGTCTCCACAGGGGGCCTTCCCAGAGAAGCTCCTACGAGCAGTACTTC,CASSLHRGPSQRSSYEQYF
TRBV5-5,TRBJ2-5,TRBD2,NA,TGTGCCAGCAGCTTGGCGGCCAGCGGGAGGGCTCGGGAGACCCAGTACTTC,CASSLAASGRARETQYF
TRBV4-2,TRBJ2-3,TRBD2,NA,TGTGCCAGCAGCCAAGATCTAGCGGGAGTAACAGATACGCAGTATTTT,CASSQDLAGVTDTQYF
TRBV3-1/TRBV3-2,TRBJ2-2,NA,NA,TGTGCCAGCAGCCACTCCCCCCGGTCCCCCTACACCGGGGAGCTGTTTTTT,CASSHSPRSPYTGELFF
TRBV4-3,TRBJ2-7,NA,once,TGCGCCAGCAGTAGGACAGCCGGAACTGGCTCCTACGAGCAGTACTTC,CASSRTAGTGSYEQYF
TRBV3-1/TRBV3-2,TRBJ2-3,NA,NA,TGTGCCAGCAGCCCACAATTAAGGAGAGTACCCACAGATACGCAGTATTTT,CASSPQLRRVPTDTQYF
TRBV24-1,TRBJ2-1,TRBD1,once,TGTGCCACCAGTGCTTACAGGGGGCCGTACAATGAGCAGTTCTTC,CATSAYRGPYNEQFF
TRBV7-9,TRBJ2-2,TRBD1,NA,TGTGCCAGCAGCTCCGTCACAGGGGGCGCGGTCGGGGAGCTGTTTTTT,CASSSVTGGAVGELFF
TRBV29-1,TRBJ2-5,TRBD1,NA,TGCAGCGTTGAAGGGGACAGAAGAGAGACCCAGTACTTC,CSVEGDRRETQYF
TRBV21-1,TRBJ2-3,NA,NA,TGTGCCAGCAGCAAAGCACAGGACCTCACAGATACGCAGTATTTT,CASSKAQDLTDTQYF
TRBV2,TRBJ2-2,TRBD1,NA,TGTGCCAGCAGAACCGGGACAGGGTCGGTGGCCGGGGAGCTGTTTTTT,CASRTGTGSVAGELFF
TRBV4-2,TRBJ2-1,TRBD2,NA,TGTGCCAGCAGCCAACCGGGGGAGGGACTCGACAATGAGCAGTTCTTC,CASSQPGEGLDNEQFF
TRBV6-1,TRBJ2-7,NA,few,TGTGCCAGCAGTGAACGTTGGGGGCGCGAGCAGTACTTC,CASSERWGREQYF
TRBV10-3,TRBJ1-2,TRBD1,NA,TGTGCCATCAGTAGGGACAGTTCAGTCGGGGCCTATGGCTACACCTTC,CAISRDSSVGAYGYTF
TRBV7-9,TRBJ2-5,NA,NA,TGTGCCAGCAGCTTCCTAGGAGGAGAGACCCAGTACTTC,CASSFLGGETQYF
TRBV18,TRBJ1-2,TRBD1,NA,TGTGCCAGCTCACCCGGACAGGGGGTCCTCTATGGCTACACCTTC,CASSPGQGVLYGYTF
TRBV4-2,TRBJ2-2,TRBD2,once,TGTGCCAGCAGCCTCTCAACTAGCGGGAGTGCCACCGGGGAGCTGTTTTTT,CASSLSTSGSATGELFF
TRBV10-3,TRBJ2-3,TRBD2,NA,TGTGCCATCAGGGGAAGAGCGGGAAGCACAGATACGCAGTATTTT,CAIRGRAGSTDTQYF
TRBV15,TRBJ2-1,NA,NA,TGTGCCACCAGCAGGATGGCCTTCAATGAGCAGTTCTTC,CATSRMAFNEQFF
TRBV27,TRBJ2-1,TRBD1,NA,TGTGCCAGCAGTTTATGGGGACAGGGGGAGTCCTACAATGAGCAGTTCTTC,CASSLWGQGESYNEQFF
TRBV24-1,TRBJ2-1,TRBD2,NA,TGTGCCACTGCGGGAGCCAATGAGCAGTTCTTC,CATAGANEQFF
TRBV5-5,TRBJ1-1,TRBD1,NA,TGTGCCAGCAGCCTGACAGGGGACAAAAACACTGAAGCTTTCTTT,CASSLTGDKNTEAFF
TRBV29-1,TRBJ2-1,NA,NA,TGCAGCGTGGGGGGCAATGAGCAGTTCTTC,CSVGGNEQFF
TRBV2,TRBJ2-7,TRBD2,NA,TGTGCCAGCAGTGCCGGGACTAGCTCTATTGGTTTCGAGCAGTACTTC,CASSAGTSSIGFEQYF
TRBV4-2,TRBJ1-6,TRBD1,once,TGTGCCAGCAGCCCCCGAGACAGGGGTGATTCACCCCTCCACTTT,CASSPRDRGDSPLHF
TRBV7-2,TRBJ2-5,TRBD1,NA,TGTGCCAGCAGCCCCCCGGGACAGGCGTTTTTGGGGACCCAGTACTTC,CASSPPGQAFLGTQYF
TRBV9,TRBJ1-4,NA,NA,TGTGCCAGCAGCGTAGGGGTGGCAGGGTCGGCGGAAAAACTGTTTTTT,CASSVGVAGSAEKLFF
TRBV28,TRBJ2-5,TRBD2,NA,TGTGCCAGCAGCTCCGGACTAGCGGGAGCGGAGACCCAGTACTTC,CASSSGLAGAETQYF
TRBV6-6,TRBJ1-4,TRBD1,NA,TGTGCCAGCAGTAACACAGGGGGTAATGAAAAACTGTTTTTT,CASSNTGGNEKLFF
TRBV6-2/TRBV6-3,TRBJ2-7,NA,few,TGTGCCAGCAGTTCTCCCTACGAGCAGTACTTC,CASSSPYEQYF
TRBV27,TRBJ2-1,NA,NA,TGTGCCAGCAGTTTTGTCAGGGGCTTCAATGAGCAGTTCTTC,CASSFVRGFNEQFF
TRBV28,TRBJ1-2,NA,NA,TGTGCCAGCAGTTTAACCGGTTTCAATTATGGCTACACCTTC,CASSLTGFNYGYTF
TRBV6-2/TRBV6-3,TRBJ1-1,TRBD1,NA,TGTGCCAGCAGCAAATTCGTCGGGACAGGGAACACTGAAGCTTTCTTT,CASSKFVGTGNTEAFF
TRBV7-7,TRBJ2-1,TRBD2,NA,TGTGCTAGCAGCCCTTACGCGGGACTAGCTACTAATGAGCAGTTCTTC,CASSPYAGLATNEQFF
TRBV7-2,TRBJ2-3,TRBD2,NA,TGTGCCAGCAGCTTAGTCTCGGGAGGGGCAGATACGCAGTATTTT,CASSLVSGGADTQYF
TRBV7-9,TRBJ2-7,NA,NA,TGTGCCAGCAGCTTAGCCGAGGGTAACGAGCAGTACTTC,CASSLAEGNEQYF
TRBV7-6,TRBJ2-7,TRBD2,NA,TGTGCCAGCAGCTTAGCGAAAAGAGGGACTAGCGGGAGTCCTTTACTCGAGCAGTACTTC,CASSLAKRGTSGSPLLEQYF
TRBV7-2,TRBJ1-5,TRBD1,NA,TGTGCCAGCAGCATCGTCGGACAGGTCAATCAGCCCCAGCATTTT,CASSIVGQVNQPQHF
TRBV19,TRBJ2-1,TRBD2,NA,TGTGCCAGTAGTAGCCGGACTAGCGGGAGTGGAAATGAGCAGTTCTTC,CASSSRTSGSGNEQFF
TRBV4-2,TRBJ2-7,TRBD2,once,TGTGCCAGCAGCCACCTGGGGGAGGGCTTGAGGGGCGACGAGCAGTACTTC,CASSHLGEGLRGDEQYF
TRBV7-2,TRBJ2-5,NA,once,TGTGCCAGCAGCTTCGGGTTCCAAGAGACCCAGTACTTC,CASSFGFQETQYF
TRBV5-1,TRBJ2-3,TRBD2,NA,TGCGCCAGCAGCCTAGCGGGAGAGGATACGCAGTATTTT,CASSLAGEDTQYF